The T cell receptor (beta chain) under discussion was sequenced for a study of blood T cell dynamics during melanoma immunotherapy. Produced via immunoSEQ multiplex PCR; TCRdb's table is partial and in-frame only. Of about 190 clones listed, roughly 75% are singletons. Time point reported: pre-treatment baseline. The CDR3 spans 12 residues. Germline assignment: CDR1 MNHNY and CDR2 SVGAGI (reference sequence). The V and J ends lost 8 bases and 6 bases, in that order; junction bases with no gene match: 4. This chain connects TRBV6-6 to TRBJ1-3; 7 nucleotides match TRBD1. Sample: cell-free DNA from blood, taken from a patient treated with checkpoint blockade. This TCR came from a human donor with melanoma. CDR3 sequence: CASGGGLNTIYF. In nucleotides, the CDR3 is TGTGCCAGCGGAGGGGGCTTAAACACCATATATTTT.